The clone carrying this TCR beta chain appeared many times. No antigen is known for it. Unique molecular identifiers were incorporated when the TCRbeta library was constructed. MiXCR was run by TCRdb on the PCR reads, yielding one entry per CDR3 protein. The sample records 250,000 to 400,000 distinct CDR3 sequences, around 25% being singletons. CDR1 and CDR2 (germline): MNHEY, SVGAGI. The CDR3 is 14 amino acids. Trimming took 2 bases from V and 9 from J; bases not matched to a gene: 4. This record comes from a study of T-cell reconstitution after alpha-beta-depleted transplantation in children. Study-wide results and caveats: Reportedly, roughly two months post-transplant, alpha-beta T cells arose from several hundred expanded graft clones. Diversity of TCRbeta at day 60 was high in some patients, arising from surviving recipient T cells and thymic progenitors.

V usage is TRBV6-5 and J usage is TRBJ1-6; 7 bases match TRBD1. This specimen was PBMCs, mostly from graft donor cells, taken 180 days after TCRalphabeta/CD19-depleted stem cell transplant. The clonotype originates from a male patient aged 10 to 17 who had a stem cell transplant for acute lymphoblastic leukemia, so the T cells may come from the graft donor. The chain's CDR3 is CASSYDRDRSPLHF. In nucleotides, the CDR3 is TGTGCCAGCAGTTACGACAGGGATCGTTCACCCCTCCACTTT.